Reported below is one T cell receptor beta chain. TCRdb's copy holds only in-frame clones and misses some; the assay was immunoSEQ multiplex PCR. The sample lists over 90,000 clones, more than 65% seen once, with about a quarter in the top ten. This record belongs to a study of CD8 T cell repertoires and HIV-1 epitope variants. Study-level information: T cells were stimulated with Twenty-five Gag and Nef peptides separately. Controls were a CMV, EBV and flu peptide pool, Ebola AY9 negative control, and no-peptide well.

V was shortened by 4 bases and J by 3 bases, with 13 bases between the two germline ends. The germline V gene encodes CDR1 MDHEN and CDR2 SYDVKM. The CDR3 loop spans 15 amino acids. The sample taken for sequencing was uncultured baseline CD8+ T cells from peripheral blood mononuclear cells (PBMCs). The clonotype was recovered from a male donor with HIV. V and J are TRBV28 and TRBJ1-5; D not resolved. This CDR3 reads CASSWRGRNNQPQHF. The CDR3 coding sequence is TGTGCCAGCAGTTGGAGAGGACGGAACAATCAGCCCCAGCATTTT.